Listed below are T cell receptor beta chains from one sample, sequenced in a study of cytomegalovirus exposure and HLA in healthy donors. Libraries were prepared by immunoSEQ multiplex PCR; TCRdb keeps only in-frame clonotypes and omits some of them. This table has 150,000 to 200,000 clones, 77% appearing once. Sequencing was done on a sample of PBMCs. Receptors were obtained from a woman in her thirties or forties in good health and CMV-seropositive. CDR3s include the opening cysteine and the closing phenylalanine or tryptophan. Each record gives: CDR3 DNA, CDR3 protein, V gene, clone size, D gene, J gene. The D gene is left open where the match is weak. Size tells how often a clone was seen (once, few, many) or the class of an expanded clone, and some rows leave it out.

cdr3_nt: TGTGCCAGCAGCTCGCCTAGTAGCTCCACTGAAGCTTTCTTT
cdr3_aa: CASSSPSSSTEAFF
v_call: TRBV28
clone_size: .
d_call: .
j_call: TRBJ1-1

cdr3_nt: TGTGCCACCAGCAAACGGACAGGCATTAGGGAAAAACTGTTTTTT
cdr3_aa: CATSKRTGIREKLFF
v_call: TRBV15
clone_size: .
d_call: TRBD1
j_call: TRBJ1-4

cdr3_nt: TGTGCCAGCTCACCACCGGACGGGAGGACATCCGAGCAGTACTTC
cdr3_aa: CASSPPDGRTSEQYF
v_call: TRBV18
clone_size: .
d_call: TRBD2
j_call: TRBJ2-7

cdr3_nt: TGTGCCATCAGTATAGCTCTAGCGTCCCCTCGGTCCTACAATGAGCAGTTCTTC
cdr3_aa: CAISIALASPRSYNEQFF
v_call: TRBV10-3
clone_size: .
d_call: .
j_call: TRBJ2-1

cdr3_nt: TGTGCCAGCACCGGGGGCGGGGGAATGAACACCGGGGAGCTGTTTTTT
cdr3_aa: CASTGGGGMNTGELFF
v_call: TRBV5-4
clone_size: .
d_call: .
j_call: TRBJ2-2

cdr3_nt: TGTGCCAGCAGCTCTCTTCCGGGACAGGGGGACTACGAGCAGTACTTC
cdr3_aa: CASSSLPGQGDYEQYF
v_call: TRBV11-2
clone_size: few
d_call: TRBD1
j_call: TRBJ2-7

cdr3_nt: TGTGCCAGCAGCTTACGACAGGGCTCTGGAAACACCATATATTTT
cdr3_aa: CASSLRQGSGNTIYF
v_call: TRBV7-2
clone_size: .
d_call: TRBD1
j_call: TRBJ1-3

cdr3_nt: TGTGCCAGCAGCTTAGGCTACAGGGAAAATGAGCAGTTCTTC
cdr3_aa: CASSLGYRENEQFF
v_call: TRBV7-8
clone_size: .
d_call: .
j_call: TRBJ2-1

cdr3_nt: TGTGCCAGTAGTATAGCTCTAGGACTGGACAATGAGCAGTTCTTC
cdr3_aa: CASSIALGLDNEQFF
v_call: TRBV19
clone_size: .
d_call: .
j_call: TRBJ2-1

cdr3_nt: TGTGCCAGTAGGACAGGGACGGTCATCACTGAGCAGTTCTTC
cdr3_aa: CASRTGTVITEQFF
v_call: TRBV19
clone_size: .
d_call: TRBD1
j_call: TRBJ2-1

cdr3_nt: TGTGCCAGCAGCCCAGACTCTCTAAGAGATACGCAGTATTTT
cdr3_aa: CASSPDSLRDTQYF
v_call: TRBV7-2
clone_size: .
d_call: .
j_call: TRBJ2-3

cdr3_nt: TGTGCCAGCAGCTTAATTGGGACAGGGGGCGTAGATACGCAGTATTTT
cdr3_aa: CASSLIGTGGVDTQYF
v_call: TRBV7-2
clone_size: .
d_call: TRBD1
j_call: TRBJ2-3

cdr3_nt: TGTGCCAGCGTCCTTGGCGGGGGGGTCTACGAGCAGTACTTC
cdr3_aa: CASVLGGGVYEQYF
v_call: TRBV28
clone_size: .
d_call: TRBD2
j_call: TRBJ2-7

cdr3_nt: TGTGCCAGCAGCCCCCGTGCCTTGCGACAGGGGGCAGTAGGGACCCAGTACTTC
cdr3_aa: CASSPRALRQGAVGTQYF
v_call: TRBV7-9
clone_size: .
d_call: TRBD1
j_call: TRBJ2-5

cdr3_nt: TGTGCCAGCAGCTTGGAGTCGGGGGTCCTTGAAGCTTTCTTT
cdr3_aa: CASSLESGVLEAFF
v_call: TRBV5-8
clone_size: .
d_call: .
j_call: TRBJ1-1

cdr3_nt: TGTGCCAGCAGCTTAGCCTTAGGGACAGGGAGTTACACTGAAGCTTTCTTT
cdr3_aa: CASSLALGTGSYTEAFF
v_call: TRBV7-2
clone_size: few
d_call: TRBD1
j_call: TRBJ1-1

cdr3_nt: TGTGCCAGCAGCTCCACGGGACTCTCCACCTACGAGCAGTACTTC
cdr3_aa: CASSSTGLSTYEQYF
v_call: TRBV7-8
clone_size: .
d_call: .
j_call: TRBJ2-7

cdr3_nt: TGTGCCAGCAGCCATGGGACAGGCGGGCTAGTCACCTTC
cdr3_aa: CASSHGTGGLVTF
v_call: TRBV14
clone_size: once
d_call: TRBD1
j_call: TRBJ1-2

cdr3_nt: TGCAGCTTGTCGGCAGGCACCTTCACAGATACGCAGTATTTT
cdr3_aa: CSLSAGTFTDTQYF
v_call: TRBV29-1
clone_size: .
d_call: .
j_call: TRBJ2-3

cdr3_nt: TGTGCCAGCAGCTCCGACGGGAGCTCCTACGAGCAGTACTTC
cdr3_aa: CASSSDGSSYEQYF
v_call: TRBV11-3
clone_size: once
d_call: .
j_call: TRBJ2-7

cdr3_nt: TGTGCCAGCAGTTACTCTAGCAGCGGGATTCCAATAGAGCAGTACTTC
cdr3_aa: CASSYSSSGIPIEQYF
v_call: TRBV6-5
clone_size: .
d_call: TRBD2
j_call: TRBJ2-7

cdr3_nt: TGTGCCAGCTCACAGGTCACCGGGACAGGACTCACAGATACGCAGTATTTT
cdr3_aa: CASSQVTGTGLTDTQYF
v_call: TRBV18
clone_size: few
d_call: TRBD1
j_call: TRBJ2-3

cdr3_nt: TGTGCCAGCAGTTGGACAGGAGACAATGAGCAGTTCTTC
cdr3_aa: CASSWTGDNEQFF
v_call: TRBV6-5
clone_size: .
d_call: TRBD1
j_call: TRBJ2-1

cdr3_nt: TGTGCCAGCTCACCAGCGGGAGAAGAGTACGAGCAGTACTTC
cdr3_aa: CASSPAGEEYEQYF
v_call: TRBV18
clone_size: few
d_call: TRBD2
j_call: TRBJ2-7

cdr3_nt: TGTGCCAGCAGCTCCCTTGGAGGGAAACGCGGCTACACCTTC
cdr3_aa: CASSSLGGKRGYTF
v_call: TRBV9
clone_size: .
d_call: .
j_call: TRBJ1-2

cdr3_nt: TGTGCCAGTAGTGTCTGGACAGGGACAGGGTTCCACAATGAGCAGTTCTTC
cdr3_aa: CASSVWTGTGFHNEQFF
v_call: TRBV19
clone_size: .
d_call: TRBD1
j_call: TRBJ2-1

cdr3_nt: TGTGCCACCAGTCCTGAGTCTAACTATGGCTACACCTTC
cdr3_aa: CATSPESNYGYTF
v_call: TRBV15
clone_size: .
d_call: .
j_call: TRBJ1-2

cdr3_nt: TGTGCCAGCTCATTGTTCGGAGTAGACGAGCAGTACTTC
cdr3_aa: CASSLFGVDEQYF
v_call: TRBV18
clone_size: few
d_call: .
j_call: TRBJ2-7

cdr3_nt: TGTGCCAGCAGCCCTAGCGGGAGGTCGGTTGGTGCCTACAATGAGCAGTTCTTC
cdr3_aa: CASSPSGRSVGAYNEQFF
v_call: TRBV7-2
clone_size: .
d_call: TRBD2
j_call: TRBJ2-1

cdr3_nt: TGTGCCAGCAGCCAAGATACGCGAACTGAAGCTTTCTTT
cdr3_aa: CASSQDTRTEAFF
v_call: TRBV6-5
clone_size: .
d_call: .
j_call: TRBJ1-1

cdr3_nt: TGTGCCACCAGCAGAGATTATGGGAGGGATGAAAAACTGTTTTTT
cdr3_aa: CATSRDYGRDEKLFF
v_call: TRBV15
clone_size: .
d_call: .
j_call: TRBJ1-4

cdr3_nt: TGTGCCAGCAGCGGGGGACTAGCGGGACAAGAGACCCAGTACTTC
cdr3_aa: CASSGGLAGQETQYF
v_call: TRBV7-9
clone_size: few
d_call: TRBD2
j_call: TRBJ2-5

cdr3_nt: TGTGCCAGTAGTATCCGGGGCACTGAAGCTTTCTTT
cdr3_aa: CASSIRGTEAFF
v_call: TRBV19
clone_size: few
d_call: .
j_call: TRBJ1-1

cdr3_nt: TGTGCCAGTAACCCGCAAGCGGTAAGGAACACCGGGGAGCTGTTTTTT
cdr3_aa: CASNPQAVRNTGELFF
v_call: TRBV19
clone_size: .
d_call: .
j_call: TRBJ2-2

cdr3_nt: TGTGCCAGCACTAGGGACAGTAGCGTTCGGGAGCAGTACTTC
cdr3_aa: CASTRDSSVREQYF
v_call: TRBV7-9
clone_size: .
d_call: TRBD1
j_call: TRBJ2-7

cdr3_nt: TGTGCCAGCAGTTTAGGCGGCAGTATAACCTACGAGCAGTACTTC
cdr3_aa: CASSLGGSITYEQYF
v_call: TRBV28
clone_size: .
d_call: .
j_call: TRBJ2-7

cdr3_nt: TGTGCCAGCAGCTTAGGGGCGCCAGATACGCAGTATTTT
cdr3_aa: CASSLGAPDTQYF
v_call: TRBV7-9
clone_size: .
d_call: .
j_call: TRBJ2-3

cdr3_nt: TGCAGCGTTAAAAGACAAGGTCTGTACGAGCAGTACTTC
cdr3_aa: CSVKRQGLYEQYF
v_call: TRBV29-1
clone_size: .
d_call: .
j_call: TRBJ2-7

cdr3_nt: TGTGCCTGGAGTAGCAGGGATGAGCAGTTCTTC
cdr3_aa: CAWSSRDEQFF
v_call: TRBV30
clone_size: .
d_call: .
j_call: TRBJ2-1

cdr3_nt: TGTGCCAGCAGCTTAGGGCGGGGGGTAGGAGAGACCCAGTACTTC
cdr3_aa: CASSLGRGVGETQYF
v_call: TRBV11-2
clone_size: .
d_call: TRBD2
j_call: TRBJ2-5

cdr3_nt: TGTGCCAGCAGTGAAGGGGGACAGGGGGACCTTGGAGGCTACACCTTC
cdr3_aa: CASSEGGQGDLGGYTF
v_call: TRBV6-1
clone_size: .
d_call: TRBD1
j_call: TRBJ1-2

cdr3_nt: TGTGCCAGCAGTGAAACAGGGGGACCCTATGGCTACACCTTC
cdr3_aa: CASSETGGPYGYTF
v_call: TRBV2
clone_size: .
d_call: TRBD1
j_call: TRBJ1-2

cdr3_nt: TGTGCCAGCAGCTTGGGGGGGGACAGCAATCAGCCCCAGCATTTT
cdr3_aa: CASSLGGDSNQPQHF
v_call: TRBV5-8
clone_size: .
d_call: .
j_call: TRBJ1-5

cdr3_nt: TGTGCCAGCAGCTTAGTGGGTAGCGGGGCCTACGAGCAGTACTTC
cdr3_aa: CASSLVGSGAYEQYF
v_call: TRBV7-2
clone_size: .
d_call: TRBD2
j_call: TRBJ2-7

cdr3_nt: TGTGCCAGCAGCCAAGTTAGTAGCTGGGCTGGGGCCAACGTCCTGACTTTC
cdr3_aa: CASSQVSSWAGANVLTF
v_call: TRBV4-2
clone_size: .
d_call: .
j_call: TRBJ2-6

cdr3_nt: TGTGCCAGCACCTTGACAGGGGGAGGAAACACCATATATTTT
cdr3_aa: CASTLTGGGNTIYF
v_call: TRBV6-1
clone_size: .
d_call: TRBD1
j_call: TRBJ1-3

cdr3_nt: TGTGCCAGCAGCTTGCCTAGCGGGATGGGGGAGCAGTTCTTC
cdr3_aa: CASSLPSGMGEQFF
v_call: TRBV5-4
clone_size: .
d_call: TRBD2
j_call: TRBJ2-1

cdr3_nt: TGTGCCAGCAGCCCCTACCTAGCGGGAGGCAACAATGAGCAGTTCTTC
cdr3_aa: CASSPYLAGGNNEQFF
v_call: TRBV11-2
clone_size: .
d_call: TRBD2
j_call: TRBJ2-1

cdr3_nt: TGTGCCATCAGTGAGCCTTTGGGACTCAGAAACACTGAAGCTTTCTTT
cdr3_aa: CAISEPLGLRNTEAFF
v_call: TRBV10-3
clone_size: .
d_call: .
j_call: TRBJ1-1

cdr3_nt: TGCGCCAGCAGCCCCCCCGGAGCGTGGTCCGGGGAGCTGTTTTTT
cdr3_aa: CASSPPGAWSGELFF
v_call: TRBV5-1
clone_size: .
d_call: .
j_call: TRBJ2-2